This entry is about one T cell receptor beta chain. The antigen remains undetermined. This specimen belongs to a study of T cells in localized non-small cell lung cancer. The CDR3 runs to 13 residues. Germline CDR1 SGHTS, CDR2 YDEGEE. V was shortened by 4 bases and J by 3 bases, with 7 bases between the two germline ends. Findings and caveats of the study: For the top 100 tumor clones, a median roughly 56 also appeared in adjacent lung.

Repertoires were generated with immunoSEQ multiplex PCR, while TCRdb's copy carries only in-frame clones and drops some. The top ten hold 15% to 20% of the sample, which has roughly 38,000 clones, 82% seen once. J is TRBJ2-2 and V is TRBV5-8; D remains ambiguous. The TCR was taken from a male donor at least 60 years old with stage III squamous cell lung carcinoma. This specimen was peripheral blood, taken before any cancer treatment. The CDR3 region has the DNA TGTGCCAGCAGCATAGTAGACACCGGGGAGCTGTTTTTT. Amino acids: CASSIVDTGELFF.